One and the same sample provided the 2 T cell receptor beta chains below, sequenced in a study of OX40 agonist ivuxolimab in advanced cancers. The repertoire was sequenced with immunoSEQ multiplex PCR; TCRdb's copy has only in-frame clones and lacks some. Here the sample spans 75,000 to 90,000 clones, about 88% being singletons. This material consisted of CD4+ or CD8+ T cells sorted from blood, taken in a trial of the OX40 agonist ivuxolimab. These receptors were obtained from an adult with an advanced solid tumor such as melanoma, head and neck, liver or kidney cancer.

The rearrangement links TRBV30 to TRBJ2-5; TRBD2 matches at 13 bases. The DNA end is a closer match to TRBJ2-7, so the J assignment may be wrong. CDR1 GTSNPN and CDR2 SVGIG come from the germline V gene (reference sequence). The CDR3 sequence is 14 residues long. CDR3 protein: CASRTSGSSYEQYF. The CDR3 nucleotides are TGTGCCTCAAGGACTAGCGGGAGCTCCTACGAGCAGTACTTC.

The gene calls are TRBV5-6 and TRBJ1-2, with 8 bases that match TRBD1. This CDR3 is built from 15 residues. Trimming took 5 bases from V and 5 from J; bases not matched to a gene: 11. Germline V lookup: CDR1 SGHDT, CDR2 YYEEEE. The CDR3: CASRSAGQGGYGYTF. The CDR3 DNA is TGTGCCAGCAGATCGGCTGGACAGGGTGGGTATGGCTACACCTTC. Full variable domain (outside the CDR3, taken from reference TRBV5-6 and TRBJ1-2): DAGVTQSPTHLIKTRGQQVTLRCSPKSGHDTVSWYQQALGQGPQFIFQYYEEEERQRGNFPDRFSGHQFPNYSSELNVNALLLGDSALYLCASRSAGQGGYGYTFGSGTRLTVV.